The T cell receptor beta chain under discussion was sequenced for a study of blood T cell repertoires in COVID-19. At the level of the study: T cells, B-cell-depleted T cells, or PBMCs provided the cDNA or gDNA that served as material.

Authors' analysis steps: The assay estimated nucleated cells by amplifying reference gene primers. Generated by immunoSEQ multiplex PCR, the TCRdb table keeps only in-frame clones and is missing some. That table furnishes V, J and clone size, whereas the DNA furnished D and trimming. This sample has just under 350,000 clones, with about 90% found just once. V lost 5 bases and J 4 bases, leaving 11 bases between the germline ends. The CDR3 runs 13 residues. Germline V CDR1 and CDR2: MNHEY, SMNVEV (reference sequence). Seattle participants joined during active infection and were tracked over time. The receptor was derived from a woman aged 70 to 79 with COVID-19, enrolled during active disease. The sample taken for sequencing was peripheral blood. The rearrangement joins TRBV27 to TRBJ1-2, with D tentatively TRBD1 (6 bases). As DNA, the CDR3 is TGTGCCAGCAGTGTCACAGGGTCCTATGGCTACACCTTC. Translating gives CASSVTGSYGYTF.